Presented here are 30 T cell receptor beta chains from one specimen sequenced in a study of blood T cell repertoires in COVID-19. The repertoire was sequenced with immunoSEQ multiplex PCR; TCRdb's copy has only in-frame clones and lacks some. The sample holds 200,000 to 250,000 clones, over 70% seen once. Sequenced input: PBMCs or T cells enriched from blood (not recorded which). Source of these receptors: a woman aged 30 to 39 who had been exposed to COVID-19.

The genes are TRBV5-1 and TRBJ1-1, with TRBD1 matching 12 bases. CDR3 length: 15 residues. Germline CDR1 reads SGHRS; CDR2 reads YFSETQ. Trimming removed 4 bases from V and 1 base from J; junction bases left unmatched: 2. CDR3 sequence (DNA): TGCGCCAGCAGCGAGGGACAGGGGGCGAACACTGAAGCTTTCTTT. The encoded protein is CASSEGQGANTEAFF.

J is TRBJ1-1 and V is TRBV21-1; TRBD1, the D gene given by the table, was not confirmed from the DNA. TRBV21-1 is flagged as a pseudogene. The CDR3 has 15 residues. CDR3 region: CASTPRDRESAEAFF. The CDR3 nucleotides read TGTGCCAGCACACCCCGGGACAGGGAGAGCGCTGAAGCTTTCTTT.

In DNA form, the CDR3 reads TGTGCCAGCAGTCTTGACAGGGCCCGAGGTTCACCCCTCCACTTT. Translating gives CASSLDRARGSPLHF. This chain connects TRBV2 to TRBJ1-6, with 7 bases that match TRBD1. The CDR3 loop spans 15 amino acids. Germline CDR1 is SNHLY and CDR2 is FYNNEI. V was clipped by 5 bases and J by 9 bases; unmatched bases: 10.

V is TRBV19 and J is TRBJ2-5; 9 bases align to TRBD2. The J segment lost 6 bases and the V segment lost 1 base, leaving 9 bases of the junction unmatched. The CDR3 extends over 16 amino acids. Germline V CDR1 and CDR2: LNHDA, SQIVND (reference sequence). CDR3 sequence reads: CASSIVPREGGKTQYF. Here the CDR3 DNA reads TGTGCCAGTAGTATAGTCCCGCGGGAGGGCGGAAAGACCCAGTACTTC.

As DNA, the CDR3 is TGTGCCAGTAGTATAACGGGACTAGCGGGAGGGAACACCGGGGAGCTGTTTTTT. Protein sequence: CASSITGLAGGNTGELFF. J is TRBJ2-2 and V is TRBV19, with TRBD2 matching 15 bases. CDR1 and CDR2 from the germline V gene are LNHDA and SQIVND (reference sequence). The CDR3 is 18 amino acids. V gave up 2 bases and J gave up 1 base; unmatched junction bases: 2. The full variable domain, its missing parts supplied by reference TRBV19 and TRBJ2-2, is DGGITQSPKYLFRKEGQNVTLSCEQNLNHDAMYWYRQDPGQGLRLIYYSQIVNDFQKGDIAEGYSVSREKKESFPLTVTSAQKNPTAFYLCASSITGLAGGNTGELFFGEGSRLTVL.

The chain is built from TRBV10-3 and TRBJ1-2; tentative D call: TRBD1 (6 bases). With 8 bases removed from V and 4 bases from J, the gap between germline ends came to 11 bases. Germline V gene sequence: CDR1 ENHRY, CDR2 SYGVKD. This CDR3 region has 12 residues. Here the CDR3 reads CAIFKQGYGYTF. CDR3 nucleotide sequence: TGTGCCATCTTTAAACAGGGCTATGGCTACACCTTC.

The CDR3 sequence is CASSLDGISGNTIYF. The CDR3 bases are TGTGCCAGCAGCTTAGACGGTATCTCTGGAAACACCATATATTTT. The V call is TRBV7-2, the J call TRBJ1-3; D call uncertain. V lost 1 base, J lost 0 bases, and 7 bases lay in between. This CDR3 region has 15 residues. Germline CDR1 SGHTA, CDR2 FQGNSA.

This clone was recorded many times. The chain has TRBV2 and TRBJ2-7; D unclear. The CDR3 length is 12 residues. Trimming shortened V by 7 bases and J by 1 base, and 8 bases separated the two germline ends. CDR1 SNHLY and CDR2 FYNNEI come from the germline V gene. CDR3 sequence reads: CASTRGSYEQYF. The CDR3 region has the DNA TGTGCCAGCACCCGAGGTTCCTACGAGCAGTACTTC. Full variable domain (rest looked up from reference TRBV2 and TRBJ2-7): EPEVTQTPSHQVTQMGQEVILRCVPISNHLYFYWYRQILGQKVEFLVSFYNNEISEKSEIFDDQFSVERPDGSNFTLKIRSTKLEDSAMYFCASTRGSYEQYFGPGTRLTVT.

The chain is built from TRBV20-1 and TRBJ2-7; possible D gene TRBD1, 7 bases. V shed 3 bases and J shed 1 base, with 16 bases lying between them. This CDR3 is 15 amino acids long. Germline assignment: CDR1 DFQATT and CDR2 SNEGSKA (reference sequence). Here the CDR3 DNA reads TGCAGTGCTAGTCTCGCCCAGGGGGGATCCTACGAGCAGTACTTC. Protein product: CSASLAQGGSYEQYF.

The chain is built from TRBV5-1 and TRBJ2-7, with TRBD1 as a possible D gene (5 bases). The germline V gene has CDR1 SGHRS and CDR2 YFSETQ. The V end lost 3 bases, the J end lost 2 bases, and 18 bases lay between the germline ends. This CDR3 contains 16 residues. The CDR3 is CASSSPEQDLTYEQYF. Written as DNA, the CDR3 is TGCGCCAGCAGCTCTCCGGAACAGGACCTAACCTACGAGCAGTACTTC.

This clone has a handful of counts. The chain couples TRBV7-2 to TRBJ2-6; tentative D call: TRBD1 (5 bases). The length of the CDR3 is 16 residues. The V end lost 3 bases, the J end lost 2 bases, and 11 bases lay between the germline ends. Germline V lookup: CDR1 SGHTA, CDR2 FQGNSA. The CDR3 DNA is TGTGCCAGCAGCTTGAACCAGGGTGCTGGGGCCAACGTCCTGACTTTC. Translated: CASSLNQGAGANVLTF.

The CDR3 DNA is TGTGCCAGCAGCCGTAGCGGGAGCCTGACAGATACGCAGTATTTT. Amino acids: CASSRSGSLTDTQYF. V and J are TRBV5-4 and TRBJ2-3, with TRBD2 identical over 9 bases. Losses at the gene ends were 4 bases for V and 3 bases for J; bases not matched to a gene: 6. There are 15 residues in the CDR3. Germline CDR1 reads SGHNT; CDR2 reads YYREEE (reference sequence).

The chain combines TRBV4-2 with TRBJ2-7; D is ambiguous. Germline loops: CDR1 LGHNA, CDR2 YNFKEQ. CDR3 length: 14 residues. V lost 1 base, J lost 1 base, and 8 bases lay in between. The CDR3 is CASSQGLESYEQYF. The CDR3 DNA reads TGTGCCAGCAGCCAAGGGCTAGAGTCCTACGAGCAGTACTTC.

The rearrangement links TRBV29-1 to TRBJ1-2, with 7 positions matching TRBD1. The V gene's germline CDR1 is SQVTM and CDR2 ANQGSEA. This CDR3 spans 16 amino acids. With V trimmed by 1 base and J by 8 bases, 16 bases remained unmatched. The DNA for the CDR3 is TGCAGCGTTGAAGCGACGAGACAGGGTGCGTTTAGGGGCTACACCTTC. It codes for CSVEATRQGAFRGYTF.

This rearrangement joins TRBV27 to TRBJ1-6; D might be TRBD1 (5 bases). The germline V gene has CDR1 MNHEY and CDR2 SMNVEV (reference sequence). V was cut by 2 bases and J by 1 base, with 9 bases left in between. The CDR3 is 16 amino acids. CDR3 region: CASSLRGRSYNSPLHF. The CDR3 region has the DNA TGTGCCAGCAGTTTACGGGGGAGGTCCTATAATTCACCCCTCCACTTT.

V is TRBV5-1 and J is TRBJ2-1; 10 positions agree with TRBD2. The J segment lost 7 bases and the V segment lost 4 bases, leaving 5 bases of the junction unmatched. The CDR3 is 14 amino acids. The germline gives CDR1 SGHRS, CDR2 YFSETQ. The CDR3 DNA is TGCGCCAGCAGCCCCCTAGCGGGAGTGAATGAGCAGTTCTTC. It encodes CASSPLAGVNEQFF.

This clone was counted a single time. The chain recombines TRBV25-1 with TRBJ2-7; D is ambiguous. This CDR3 contains 14 residues. The V gene's germline CDR1 is MGHDK and CDR2 SYGVNS. Trimming removed 9 bases at V and 3 bases at J, with 18 bases between. The CDR3, as DNA: TGTGCCAGAGCCGGGTTGTGGTCCGTCTACGAGCAGTACTTC. Protein: CARAGLWSVYEQYF.

This clone has a single count. The chain combines TRBV5-1 with TRBJ2-3; 7 positions agree with TRBD2. The CDR3 consists of 15 residues. Germline CDR1 SGHRS, CDR2 YFSETQ. The J segment lost 4 bases and the V segment lost 0 bases, leaving 5 bases of the junction unmatched. The CDR3 spells CASSLGGRMADTQYF. In DNA, the CDR3 is TGCGCCAGCAGCTTGGGCGGGAGAATGGCAGATACGCAGTATTTT.

V is TRBV10-2 and J is TRBJ1-4; no firm D call. The CDR3 is 13 residues long. Germline assignment: CDR1 WSHSY and CDR2 SAAADI. V lost 8 bases and J 6 bases, leaving 13 bases between the germline ends. The CDR3 is CASGAGVYEKLFF. The CDR3 DNA follows: TGCGCCAGCGGAGCTGGAGTATATGAAAAACTGTTTTTT.

This rearrangement joins TRBV3-1 (or the pseudogene TRBV3-2) to TRBJ1-1, with D perhaps TRBD1 (5 bases). The V gene's germline CDR1 is LGHDT and CDR2 YNNKEL (reference sequence). Trimming shortened V by 6 bases and J by 4 bases, and 12 bases separated the two germline ends. The CDR3 length is 13 residues. The CDR3: CASSQRQTTEAFF. As DNA, the CDR3 is TGTGCCAGCAGTCAACGACAGACCACTGAAGCTTTCTTT.

The V call is TRBV9, the J call TRBJ1-5; D not resolved. Trimming removed 0 bases from V and 5 bases from J, with 9 bases in between. The germline V gene has CDR1 SGDLS and CDR2 YYNGEE. The CDR3 has 14 amino acids. The CDR3 reads CASSVGPLDQPQHF. CDR3 in DNA: TGTGCCAGCAGCGTAGGGCCATTGGATCAGCCCCAGCATTTT.

This clone turned up a few times. The chain has TRBV27 and TRBJ2-7; 14 bases fit TRBD2. With 5 bases clipped from V and 2 bases from J, the junction kept 2 bases outside the gene matches. The CDR3 spans 15 residues. Germline V CDR1 and CDR2: MNHEY, SMNVEV (reference sequence). This CDR3 is CASSTGLAGAYEQYF. In nucleotides, the CDR3 is TGTGCCAGCAGTACGGGACTAGCGGGAGCCTACGAGCAGTACTTC.

This clone turned up a few times. The J gene is TRBJ2-7, the V gene TRBV6-2 or TRBV6-3; D ambiguous. Germline V lookup: CDR1 MNHEY, CDR2 SVGEGT. V was cut by 4 bases and J by 4 bases, with 8 bases left in between. The CDR3 extends over 12 amino acids. In nucleotides, the CDR3 is TGTGCCAGCAGTTCGTATAGATACGAGCAGTACTTC. Residues: CASSSYRYEQYF.

The chain links TRBV5-1 to TRBJ2-6; a weak D match, TRBD1 (6 bases). This CDR3 spans 15 amino acids. V lost 2 bases, J lost 2 bases, and 8 bases lay in between. Germline CDR1 is SGHRS and CDR2 is YFSETQ. Here the CDR3 reads CASSFSGAGANVLTF. The CDR3 coding sequence is TGCGCCAGCAGCTTTTCAGGGGCTGGGGCCAACGTCCTGACTTTC.

The chain is built from TRBV2 and TRBJ2-1, with a possible D match to TRBD1 (6 bases). With 4 bases removed from V and 7 bases from J, the gap between germline ends came to 11 bases. Germline V gene sequence: CDR1 SNHLY, CDR2 FYNNEI. CDR3 size: 13 residues. The CDR3 region has the DNA TGTGCCAGCAGTGGGGGGCCTGGGAATGAGCAGTTCTTC. Its protein is CASSGGPGNEQFF.

The V and J genes are TRBV19 and TRBJ1-2, with 8 nucleotides matching TRBD1. This CDR3 region has 13 residues. CDR1 is LNHDA, CDR2 SQIVND, per germline (reference sequence). V lost 4 bases to trimming and J lost 10 bases; unmatched junction nucleotides: 8. The CDR3 loop reads CASSTRTGNNYTF. Here the CDR3 DNA reads TGTGCCAGTAGTACAAGGACAGGGAACAACTACACCTTC.

The CDR3 spells CASSPTRGSGNTIYF. CDR3 DNA: TGCGCCAGCAGCCCAACGCGGGGCTCCGGAAACACCATATATTTT. V usage is TRBV5-1 and J usage is TRBJ1-3; the D gene is possibly TRBD1 (5 bases). Germline CDR1 reads SGHRS; CDR2 reads YFSETQ. The CDR3 loop spans 15 amino acids. The V end was cut by 4 bases, the J end by 4 bases, with 15 bases between.

This clone was counted a few times. The genes are TRBV19 and TRBJ1-5, with 7 bases fitting TRBD1. V gave up 2 bases and J gave up 6 bases; unmatched junction bases: 7. This CDR3 spans 15 amino acids. Germline V gene sequence: CDR1 LNHDA, CDR2 SQIVND (reference sequence). This CDR3 is CASSISGGVGQPQHF. CDR3 in DNA: TGTGCCAGTAGTATATCAGGGGGTGTGGGTCAGCCCCAGCATTTT.

V and J are TRBV29-1 and TRBJ1-2; the D gene is possibly TRBD1 (6 bases). Germline CDR1 is SQVTM and CDR2 is ANQGSEA. Trimming left V 2 bases short and J 7 bases short, with 11 bases between. This CDR3 contains 12 residues. CDR3 in DNA: TGCAGCGTTGAATTGGGGGCTTTTGGCTACACCTTC. It translates to CSVELGAFGYTF.

This clone was recorded many times. This rearrangement joins TRBV5-1 to TRBJ1-4, with D maybe TRBD1 (6 bases). Trimming stripped 4 bases from V and 8 bases from J, with 18 bases between. Germline assignment: CDR1 SGHRS and CDR2 YFSETQ. The length of the CDR3 is 15 residues. This CDR3 reads CASSPSGGSGEKLFF. The CDR3 DNA reads TGCGCCAGCAGCCCTTCTGGGGGCTCGGGCGAAAAACTGTTTTTT.